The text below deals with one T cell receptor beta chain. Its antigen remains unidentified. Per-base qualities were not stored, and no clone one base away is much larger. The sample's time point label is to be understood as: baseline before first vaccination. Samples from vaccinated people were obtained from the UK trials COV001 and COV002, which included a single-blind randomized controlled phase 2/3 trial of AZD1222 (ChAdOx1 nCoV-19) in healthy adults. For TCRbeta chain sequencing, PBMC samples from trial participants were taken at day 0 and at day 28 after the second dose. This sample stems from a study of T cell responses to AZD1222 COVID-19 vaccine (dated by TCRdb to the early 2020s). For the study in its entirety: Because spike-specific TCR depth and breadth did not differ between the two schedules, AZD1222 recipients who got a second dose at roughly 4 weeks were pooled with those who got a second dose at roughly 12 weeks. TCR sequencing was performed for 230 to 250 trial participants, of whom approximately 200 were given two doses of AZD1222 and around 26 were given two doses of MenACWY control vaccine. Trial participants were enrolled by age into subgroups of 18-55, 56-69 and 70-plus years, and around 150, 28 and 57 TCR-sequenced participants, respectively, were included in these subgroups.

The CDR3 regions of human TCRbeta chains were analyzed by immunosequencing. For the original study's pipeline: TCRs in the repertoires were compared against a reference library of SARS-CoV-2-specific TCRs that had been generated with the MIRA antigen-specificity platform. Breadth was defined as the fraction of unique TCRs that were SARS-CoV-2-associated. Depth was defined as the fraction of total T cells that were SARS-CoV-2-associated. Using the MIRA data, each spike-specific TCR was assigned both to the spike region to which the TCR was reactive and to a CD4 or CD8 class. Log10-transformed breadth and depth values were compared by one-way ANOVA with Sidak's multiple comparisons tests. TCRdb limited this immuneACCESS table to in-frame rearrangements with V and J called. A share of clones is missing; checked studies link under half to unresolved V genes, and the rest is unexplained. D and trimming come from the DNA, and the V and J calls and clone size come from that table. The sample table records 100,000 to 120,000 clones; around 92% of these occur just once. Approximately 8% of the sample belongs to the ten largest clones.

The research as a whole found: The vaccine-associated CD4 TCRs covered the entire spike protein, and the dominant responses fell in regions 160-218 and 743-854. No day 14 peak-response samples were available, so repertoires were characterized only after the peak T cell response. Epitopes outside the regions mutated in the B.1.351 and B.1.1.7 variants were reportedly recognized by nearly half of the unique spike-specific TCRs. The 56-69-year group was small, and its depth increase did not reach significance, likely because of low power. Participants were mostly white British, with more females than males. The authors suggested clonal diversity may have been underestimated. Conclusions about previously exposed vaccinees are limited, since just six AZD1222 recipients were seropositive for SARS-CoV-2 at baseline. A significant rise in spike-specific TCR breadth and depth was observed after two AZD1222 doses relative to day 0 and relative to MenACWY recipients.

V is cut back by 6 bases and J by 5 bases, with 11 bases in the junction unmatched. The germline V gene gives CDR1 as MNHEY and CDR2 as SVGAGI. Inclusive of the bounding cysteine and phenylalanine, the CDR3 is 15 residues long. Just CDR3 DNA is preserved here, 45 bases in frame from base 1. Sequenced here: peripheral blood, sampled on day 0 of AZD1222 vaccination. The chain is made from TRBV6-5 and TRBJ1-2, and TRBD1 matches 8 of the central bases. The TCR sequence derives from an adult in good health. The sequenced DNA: TGTGCCAGCAGACCCCATGCAGGGGGCGAATATGGCTACACCTTC. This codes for CASRPHAGGEYGYTF.